This T cell receptor beta chain stems from a study of early T cells in non-severe SARS-CoV-2 infection. Individually, cDNA molecules had unique molecular identifiers attached to them. In TCRdb, the 5' RACE reads were re-called with MiXCR into one record per CDR3 protein. The table records approximately 68,000 distinct CDR3 sequences, about 9.4% of them present only once. The CDR3 has 15 amino acids. V dropped 0 bases and J dropped 2 bases, with 14 bases sitting between them. Germline V gene lookup returns CDR1 DFQATT and CDR2 SNEGSKA (reference sequence). The genes are TRBV20-1 and TRBJ2-7; D not certain. This specimen was whole blood, taken at baseline. This TCR was sampled from an adult who was a healthcare worker with PCR-confirmed SARS-CoV-2 infection or an uninfected control (not recorded which). The CDR3 sequence: CSARDRAPTPYEQYF. The CDR3 DNA sequence: TGCAGTGCTAGAGATCGGGCCCCCACCCCCTACGAGCAGTACTTC.